Below are 21 T cell receptor beta chains sequenced from a single sample in a study of T-cell memory formation after mild COVID-19. Each CDR3 protein gets one entry after TCRdb re-called the 5' RACE reads with MiXCR. The sample includes more than 80,000 distinct CDR3 sequences, 9.5% to 15% of them seen just once. The sequenced sample consisted of PBMCs or a T cell subset sorted from them (not recorded which). The receptors were gathered from an adult woman who had mild COVID-19 (a few samples of this study predate the infection). Cell type and time point are not known.

The genes are TRBV5-1 and TRBJ2-7; the D gene is possibly TRBD1 (6 bases). V was shortened by 0 bases and J by 4 bases, with 14 bases between the two germline ends. Germline V gene sequence: CDR1 SGHRS, CDR2 YFSETQ. The CDR3 length is 15 residues. The CDR3 here is CASSLAPGERYEQYF. The CDR3, as DNA: TGCGCCAGCAGCTTGGCCCCAGGGGAGAGGTACGAGCAGTACTTC.

This chain joins TRBV4-1 and TRBJ2-7; D remains ambiguous. Trimming stripped 3 bases from V and 0 bases from J, with 12 bases between. Germline V lookup: CDR1 MGHRA, CDR2 YSYEKL. This CDR3 spans 15 amino acids. The CDR3 loop is CASSHQMESSYEQYF. CDR3 bases: TGCGCCAGCAGCCACCAAATGGAGAGCTCCTACGAGCAGTACTTC.

This clonotype came up a few times. This chain uses TRBV4-3 with TRBJ1-2, with D perhaps TRBD1 (5 bases). V lost 1 base and J lost 4, with 19 bases in between. CDR1 LGHNA and CDR2 YSLEER come from the germline V gene. CDR3 length: 17 amino acids. CDR3 bases: TGCGCCAGCAGCCAAGGGTCGGGGCCTCCGTCCCCCTATGGCTACACCTTC. Protein sequence: CASSQGSGPPSPYGYTF.

This clonotype was seen a handful of times. This chain joins TRBV7-9 and TRBJ2-1; TRBD2 matches 11 bases. The germline V gene has CDR1 SEHNR and CDR2 FQNEAQ (reference sequence). V gave up 5 bases and J gave up 7 bases; unmatched junction bases: 7. This CDR3 spans 15 amino acids. Written as DNA, the CDR3 is TGTGCCAGCAGCAGGCTACTAGCGGGAGAGAATGAGCAGTTCTTC. Amino acid sequence: CASSRLLAGENEQFF.

The genes are TRBV9 and TRBJ2-7, with 11 bases fitting TRBD2. The junction had 10 bases not matched to a gene; V was cut back by 3 bases and J by 5 bases. This CDR3 has 16 residues. Germline values: CDR1 SGDLS, CDR2 YYNGEE. The DNA for the CDR3 is TGTGCCAGCAGCGAGAGAGGGACTAGCGGCTTCCACGAGCAGTACTTC. Translated: CASSERGTSGFHEQYF.

A few counts support this clonotype. The V call is TRBV11-2, the J call TRBJ2-7; 7 positions match TRBD1. Trimming at V came to 4 bases and at J to 3 bases, leaving 0 bases not matched to a gene. The CDR3 is 12 amino acids. CDR1 is SGHAT, CDR2 FQNNGV, per germline. CDR3 amino acids: CASSWTGYEQYF. DNA of the CDR3: TGTGCCAGCAGCTGGACAGGCTACGAGCAGTACTTC.

About this clonotype: Compared with germline, one end of the junction differs, possibly owing to a read error. The chain carries TRBV20-1 and TRBJ2-5; 11 bases match TRBD2. Per germline, CDR1 DFQATT and CDR2 SNEGSKA (reference sequence). The CDR3 has 17 residues. The CDR3 DNA is TGCAGTGATAGATCACCGGGACTAGCGGAGTACCAAGAGACCCAGTACTTC. Amino acids: CSDRSPGLAEYQETQYF.

The chain has TRBV5-8 and TRBJ2-3; 7 bases are a match to TRBD2. Per the germline V gene, CDR1 is SGHTS and CDR2 is YDEGEE. The CDR3 covers 15 residues. Germline trimming cut 0 bases from V and 2 bases from J; bases unmatched to any gene: 3. CDR3 loop: CASSLGLAITDTQYF. CDR3 DNA sequence: TGTGCCAGCAGCTTGGGACTAGCAATCACAGATACGCAGTATTTT.

The V and J genes are TRBV30 and TRBJ2-1; unclear D gene. The germline V and J ends were trimmed by 0 bases and 8 bases, with 8 bases remaining between them. This CDR3 has 12 residues. In germline, CDR1 is GTSNPN, CDR2 SVGIG (reference sequence). CDR3 loop: CAWSVKSDEQFF. Written as DNA, the CDR3 is TGTGCCTGGAGTGTGAAGAGCGATGAGCAGTTCTTC.

The chain recombines TRBV7-9 with TRBJ1-6; unclear D gene. Germline CDR1 and CDR2: SEHNR and FQNEAQ (reference sequence). The CDR3 length is 15 residues. Between the trimmed V and J ends, which lost 3 bases and 5 bases, there was a span of 11 bases. DNA of the CDR3: TGTGCCAGCAGCTTCACGACGAGGGATAATTCACCCCTCCACTTT. Its translation is CASSFTTRDNSPLHF.

This clonotype was seen repeatedly, ten times or more. V gene TRBV25-1 combines with J gene TRBJ2-7; possibly TRBD1 for D (5 bases). The ends were cut back, 3 bases at V and 4 bases at J, with 13 bases in the middle. Germline lookup yields CDR1 MGHDK and CDR2 SYGVNS. This CDR3 region has 14 residues. CDR3 DNA sequence: TGTGCCAGCAGTGACTATGACAGCAATTACGAGCAGTACTTC. Encoded protein: CASSDYDSNYEQYF.

This clonotype was seen only a few times. CDR3 in amino acids: CASRTLAGELDTQYF. The CDR3 region has the DNA TGTGCCAGCAGGACCTTAGCGGGAGAGCTCGATACGCAGTATTTT. The chain combines TRBV7-9 with TRBJ2-3; 9 bases are a match to TRBD2. This CDR3 comprises 15 residues. V trimming: 6 bases; J trimming: 6 bases; junction bases outside the gene matches: 10. Germline CDR1 reads SEHNR; CDR2 reads FQNEAQ (reference sequence).

The sample holds a few counts of this clonotype. The chain carries TRBV20-1 and TRBJ2-1; 9 bases match TRBD2. CDR1 is DFQATT, CDR2 SNEGSKA, per germline (reference sequence). The V and J ends lost 1 base and 6 bases, in that order; junction bases with no gene match: 4. This CDR3 has 14 amino acids. The CDR3 DNA follows: TGCAGTGCTAGAGGACTAGCGGATATCAATGAGCAGTTCTTC. Its translation: CSARGLADINEQFF.

CDR3 coding DNA: TGTGCCAGCACCCCTACAGGGCTTCCTGGGGCCAACGTCCTGACTTTC. Its translation is CASTPTGLPGANVLTF. The chain has TRBV12-3 or TRBV12-4 and TRBJ2-6, with D perhaps TRBD1 (6 bases). V shed 7 bases and J shed 2 bases, with 15 bases lying between them. The CDR3 spans 16 residues.

J is TRBJ2-2 and V is TRBV4-2; a possible D gene is TRBD2 (6 bases). The germline V gene encodes CDR1 LGHNA and CDR2 YNFKEQ. Trimming removed 0 bases at V and 4 bases at J, with 6 bases between. The CDR3 has 14 residues. In nucleotides, the CDR3 is TGTGCCAGCAGCCAAGAGGGAGGCACCGGGGAGCTGTTTTTT. Translating it yields CASSQEGGTGELFF.

This clonotype was detected only a few times. The CDR3 DNA is TGTGCCAGCAGTACACGACAGGGGCGATGGACAGATACGCAGTATTTT. It specifies CASSTRQGRWTDTQYF. The gene calls are TRBV6-1 and TRBJ2-3; 8 bases agree with TRBD1. Germline V gene sequence: CDR1 MNHNS, CDR2 SASEGT. With 5 bases clipped from V and 3 bases from J, the junction kept 10 bases outside the gene matches. This CDR3 contains 16 residues.

The V gene is TRBV2, the J gene TRBJ1-2; 7 bases align to TRBD1. Germline V gives CDR1 SNHLY, CDR2 FYNNEI. V lost 10 bases to trimming and J lost 8 bases; unmatched junction nucleotides: 7. This CDR3 has 11 residues. CDR3 protein: CAKDREGGYTF. The CDR3 nucleotides read TGTGCCAAAGACAGGGAAGGAGGCTACACCTTC.

The chain links TRBV4-1 to TRBJ2-3, with 11 bases matching TRBD2. This CDR3 region has 17 residues. The trim removed 3 bases at V and 2 bases at J, leaving 7 bases unmatched. Germline CDR1 is MGHRA and CDR2 is YSYEKL. The CDR3 nucleotides are TGCGCCAGCAGCCAGATCCCTAGCGGGAGGTTCACAGATACGCAGTATTTT. Protein: CASSQIPSGRFTDTQYF.

This clonotype was seen more than once but under ten times. This chain links TRBV4-1 with TRBJ2-7; TRBD1 aligns across 9 bases. There are 15 residues in the CDR3. The germline V gene encodes CDR1 MGHRA and CDR2 YSYEKL. J gave up 4 bases and V 1 base, and 5 bases lay outside the gene matches. The CDR3 sequence: CASSQGTGEFYEQYF. CDR3 in DNA: TGCGCCAGCAGCCAAGGGACAGGGGAGTTTTACGAGCAGTACTTC.

This clonotype was seen a few times. Compared with germline, one end of the junction differs, possibly owing to a read error. The chain has TRBV7-7 and TRBJ2-5, with D possibly being TRBD1 (6 bases). The CDR3 consists of 15 residues. Germline V gives CDR1 SSHAT, CDR2 FNYEAQ (reference sequence). CDR3 DNA: TGTGCTAGCAGCAGTCGAACAACAGGGCAAGAGACCCAGTACTTC. Translating it yields CASSSRTTGQETQYF.

The sample holds many counts of this clonotype. V is TRBV4-1 and J is TRBJ2-1; the D gene could be TRBD1 or TRBD2 (5 bases each). The V and J ends lost 1 base and 0 bases respectively, with 10 bases between them. CDR3 size: 16 residues. Per the germline V gene, CDR1 is MGHRA and CDR2 is YSYEKL. This CDR3 is CASSQAAGSSYNEQFF. The CDR3 DNA reads as TGCGCCAGCAGCCAAGCAGCAGGGAGCTCCTACAATGAGCAGTTCTTC.